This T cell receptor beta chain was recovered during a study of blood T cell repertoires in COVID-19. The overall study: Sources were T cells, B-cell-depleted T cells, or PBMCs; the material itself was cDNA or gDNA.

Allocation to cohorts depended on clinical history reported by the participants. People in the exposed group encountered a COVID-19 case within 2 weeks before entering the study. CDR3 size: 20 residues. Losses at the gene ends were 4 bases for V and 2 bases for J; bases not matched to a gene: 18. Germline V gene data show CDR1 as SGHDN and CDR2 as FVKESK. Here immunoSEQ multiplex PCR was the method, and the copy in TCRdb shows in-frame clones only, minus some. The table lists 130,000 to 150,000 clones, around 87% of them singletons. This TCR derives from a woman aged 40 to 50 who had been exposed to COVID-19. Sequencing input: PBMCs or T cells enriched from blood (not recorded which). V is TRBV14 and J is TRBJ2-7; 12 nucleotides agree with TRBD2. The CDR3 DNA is TGTGCCAGCAGCCTCCCCCCTCTACGGCCTAGCGGGAGGGTTACCTACGAGCAGTACTTC. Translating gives CASSLPPLRPSGRVTYEQYF.